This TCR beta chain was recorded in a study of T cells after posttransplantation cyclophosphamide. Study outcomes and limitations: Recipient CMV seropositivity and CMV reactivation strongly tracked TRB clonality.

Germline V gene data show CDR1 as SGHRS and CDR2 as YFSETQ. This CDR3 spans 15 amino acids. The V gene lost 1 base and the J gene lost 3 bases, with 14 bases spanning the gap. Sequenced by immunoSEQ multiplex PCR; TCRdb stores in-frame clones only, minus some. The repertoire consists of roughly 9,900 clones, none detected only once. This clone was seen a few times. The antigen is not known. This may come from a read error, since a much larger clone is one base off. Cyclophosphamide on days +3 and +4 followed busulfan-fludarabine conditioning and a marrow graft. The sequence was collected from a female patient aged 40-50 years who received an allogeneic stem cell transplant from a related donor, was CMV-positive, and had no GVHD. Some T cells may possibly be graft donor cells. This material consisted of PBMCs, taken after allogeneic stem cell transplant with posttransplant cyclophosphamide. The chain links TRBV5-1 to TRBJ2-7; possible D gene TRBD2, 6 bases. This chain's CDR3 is CASSLTGGAYYEQYF. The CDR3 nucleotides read TGCGCCAGCAGCTTGACTGGCGGGGCCTACTACGAGCAGTACTTC.